These T cell receptor beta chains were read from a single sample in a study of T cells in Graves' hyperthyroidism and ophthalmopathy. Each CDR3 protein is one row after TCRdb ran MiXCR on the multiplex PCR reads. The table records about 600,000 distinct CDR3 sequences, about 16% of them present only once. Sequences were obtained from blood. The receptor set was obtained from a woman between 40 and 55 years old with Graves' ophthalmopathy. CDR3s include the opening cysteine and the closing phenylalanine or tryptophan. Each record gives: CDR3 protein, CDR3 DNA, D gene, J gene, clone size, V gene. D genes are given only for firm matches. Clone sizes are given selectively: once, few, many, or a class where the clone is expanded.

CASSTSGGAFYTQYF,TGTGCCAGCAGTACTAGCGGGGGGGCTTTTTATACGCAGTATTTT,TRBD2,TRBJ2-3,few,TRBV12-3/TRBV12-4
CASSVWTSSYNSPLHF,TGCGCCAGCAGTGTTTGGACGAGCTCCTATAATTCACCCCTCCACTTT,.,TRBJ1-6,many,TRBV10-2
CAISRGEGDGYTF,TGTGCCATCAGCAGGGGGGAGGGTGATGGCTACACCTTC,TRBD1,TRBJ1-2,many,TRBV10-3
CASSLSTSGGYEQYF,TGTGCCAGCAGCCTATCGACTAGCGGGGGCTACGAGCAGTACTTC,TRBD2,TRBJ2-7,many,TRBV11-2
CASGSTSGPMVYEQYF,TGCGCCAGCGGATCTACATCCGGGCCCATGGTCTACGAGCAGTACTTC,.,TRBJ2-7,many,TRBV5-1
CASSQVRQGEAFF,TGTGCCAGCAGCCAAGTAAGGCAGGGGGAAGCTTTCTTT,.,TRBJ1-1,many,TRBV3-1
CSVEEDRDRGHIQYF,TGCAGCGTTGAAGAAGACCGGGACAGGGGACACATTCAGTACTTC,TRBD1,TRBJ2-4,few,TRBV29-1
CASSEGPTGLAGLIQYF,TGTGCCAGCAGTGAAGGTCCCACGGGACTAGCGGGATTGATCCAGTACTTC,TRBD2,TRBJ2-5,many,TRBV6-1
CASSLGQNEQYF,TGTGCCAGCAGCTTGGGCCAGAACGAGCAGTACTTC,.,TRBJ2-7,many,TRBV11-2
CASSSLGQFSGNTIYF,TGTGCCAGCAGTTCCCTGGGACAGTTCTCTGGAAACACCATATATTTT,TRBD1,TRBJ1-3,many,TRBV12-3/TRBV12-4
CSAGTNYGYTF,TGCAGTGCTGGAACTAACTATGGCTACACCTTC,.,TRBJ1-2,many,TRBV20-1
CASSANRDRDVYGYTF,TGTGCCAGCTCAGCTAACCGGGACAGGGACGTCTATGGCTACACCTTC,TRBD1,TRBJ1-2,few,TRBV18
CASRSYGYTF,TGTGCCAGCAGAAGCTATGGCTACACCTTC,.,TRBJ1-2,many,TRBV6-1
CSASGGGPTNEQFF,TGCAGTGCTAGTGGCGGGGGGCCAACCAATGAGCAGTTCTTC,TRBD2,TRBJ2-1,many,TRBV20-1
CASRIGGQGYTDTQYF,TGCGCCAGCAGGATTGGGGGGCAGGGCTACACAGATACGCAGTATTTT,.,TRBJ2-3,many,TRBV5-1
CASSPSLAGEFYEQYF,TGTGCCAGTAGCCCCAGTCTAGCGGGAGAATTTTACGAGCAGTACTTC,TRBD2,TRBJ2-7,many,TRBV19
CASSQDPGQTFNEQFF,TGTGCCAGCAGCCAAGATCCGGGACAGACTTTTAATGAGCAGTTCTTC,TRBD1,TRBJ2-1,few,TRBV3-1
CAWSVFRGFEQYF,TGTGCCTGGAGTGTATTCCGGGGGTTTGAGCAGTACTTC,.,TRBJ2-7,many,TRBV30
CASRLALDNSPLHF,TGTGCCAGCAGACTAGCCCTGGATAATTCACCCCTCCACTTT,.,TRBJ1-6,few,TRBV7-2
CASGRTSGPYEQYF,TGTGCCAGCGGAAGGACTAGCGGACCTTACGAGCAGTACTTC,TRBD2,TRBJ2-7,.,TRBV28
CASSVGDSQTQYF,TGTGCCAGCAGCGTAGGGGACAGTCAGACCCAGTACTTC,TRBD1,TRBJ2-5,few,TRBV9
CASSSSRLAETQYF,TGTGCCAGCAGTTCATCCCGACTAGCAGAGACCCAGTACTTC,TRBD2,TRBJ2-5,many,TRBV27
CASSSLEATPYGYTF,TGTGCCAGCAGCTCCCTCGAAGCTACACCCTATGGCTACACCTTC,.,TRBJ1-2,many,TRBV11-2
CASSLSANEKLFF,TGTGCCAGCAGTTTATCTGCTAATGAAAAACTGTTTTTT,.,TRBJ1-4,.,TRBV27
CATSRDREGGPQHF,TGTGCCACCAGCAGAGACAGGGAGGGGGGGCCCCAGCATTTT,.,TRBJ1-5,many,TRBV15
CASSLGGQGWETQYF,TGTGCCAGCAGCTTGGGTGGACAAGGCTGGGAGACCCAGTACTTC,.,TRBJ2-5,many,TRBV7-2
CASSQGPGRTYEQYF,TGCGCCAGCAGCCAAGGACCGGGACGGACGTACGAGCAGTACTTC,.,TRBJ2-7,few,TRBV4-1
CASNPGGIGEQFF,TGTGCCAGCAACCCCGGGGGTATCGGTGAGCAGTTCTTC,.,TRBJ2-1,many,TRBV12-3/TRBV12-4
CASSPTGKGETQYF,TGTGCCAGCTCTCCAACAGGGAAGGGAGAGACCCAGTACTTC,.,TRBJ2-5,.,TRBV18
CASSFNAGEQFF,TGTGCCAGCAGTTTTAATGCGGGTGAGCAGTTCTTC,.,TRBJ2-1,.,TRBV27
CSVSDTVSGNTIYF,TGCAGCGTGAGCGACACCGTCTCTGGAAACACCATATATTTT,.,TRBJ1-3,many,TRBV29-1
CASSPTQMARSYNEQFF,TGTGCCAGCAGTCCCACCCAGATGGCTCGTTCCTACAATGAGCAGTTCTTC,.,TRBJ2-1,many,TRBV27
CATSVTGENQPQHF,TGTGCCACCAGTGTCACAGGGGAAAATCAGCCCCAGCATTTT,TRBD1,TRBJ1-5,few,TRBV24-1
CAWSPPDRDSYEQYF,TGTGCCTGGAGCCCTCCGGACAGGGACTCCTACGAGCAGTACTTC,TRBD1,TRBJ2-7,many,TRBV30
CATGSSQGVGYTF,TGTGCCACCGGCAGTAGTCAGGGAGTGGGCTACACCTTC,.,TRBJ1-2,.,TRBV15
CASSQDLALRSYNEQFF,TGTGCCAGCAGCCAAGATTTAGCTTTAAGGTCCTACAATGAGCAGTTCTTC,.,TRBJ2-1,many,TRBV3-1
CASSLNYEQYF,TGTGCCAGCAGCTTAAACTACGAGCAGTACTTC,.,TRBJ2-7,many,TRBV11-2
CASRPLNTGRQGEYEKLFF,TGTGCCAGCAGACCACTCAATACGGGACGACAGGGGGAGTATGAAAAACTGTTTTTT,TRBD1,TRBJ1-4,few,TRBV6-1
CASTPLGEMGNTIYF,TGTGCCAGCACTCCCTTGGGGGAAATGGGAAACACCATATATTTT,.,TRBJ1-3,.,TRBV27
CASSRRGVNTEAFF,TGTGCCAGCAGTCGACGGGGGGTTAACACTGAAGCTTTCTTT,.,TRBJ1-1,few,TRBV12-3/TRBV12-4
CASKSGSGTDTQYF,TGTGCCAGCAAGTCAGGGTCGGGCACAGATACGCAGTATTTT,.,TRBJ2-3,.,TRBV2
CASSYSGGNTGELFF,TGTGCCAGCAGTTACTCAGGGGGGAACACCGGGGAGCTGTTTTTT,.,TRBJ2-2,many,TRBV6-2/TRBV6-3
CSVVWGGVDQPQHF,TGCAGCGTTGTTTGGGGGGGGGTCGATCAGCCCCAGCATTTT,.,TRBJ1-5,.,TRBV29-1
CASRVLAGVSWEQYF,TGTGCCAGCAGGGTACTAGCGGGAGTATCGTGGGAGCAGTACTTC,TRBD2,TRBJ2-7,many,TRBV28
CASRPWGTEAFF,TGTGCCAGCAGGCCCTGGGGCACTGAAGCTTTCTTT,.,TRBJ1-1,many,TRBV2
CSATLGTSDSYEQYF,TGCAGTGCAACCCTAGGGACTAGCGACTCCTACGAGCAGTACTTC,TRBD2,TRBJ2-7,.,TRBV20-1
CASSLWEGGEAFF,TGTGCCAGCAGCTTGTGGGAAGGGGGTGAAGCTTTCTTT,.,TRBJ1-1,.,TRBV5-4
CASSVNGGTGNTIYF,TGCGCCAGCAGCGTAAATGGGGGGACAGGAAACACCATATATTTT,.,TRBJ1-3,.,TRBV5-1
CASSHGGTAYEQYF,TGCGCCAGCAGCCACGGGGGGACAGCCTACGAGCAGTACTTC,.,TRBJ2-7,many,TRBV5-1